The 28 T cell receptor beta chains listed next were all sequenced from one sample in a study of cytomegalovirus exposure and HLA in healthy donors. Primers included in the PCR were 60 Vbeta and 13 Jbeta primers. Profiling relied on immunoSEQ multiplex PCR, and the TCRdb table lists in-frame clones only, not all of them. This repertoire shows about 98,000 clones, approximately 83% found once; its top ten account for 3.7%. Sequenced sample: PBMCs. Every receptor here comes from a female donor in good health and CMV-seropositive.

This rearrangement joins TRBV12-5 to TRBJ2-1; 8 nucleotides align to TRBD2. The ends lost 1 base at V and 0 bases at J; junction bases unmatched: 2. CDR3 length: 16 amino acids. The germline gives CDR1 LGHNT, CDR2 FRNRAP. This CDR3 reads CASGLDRGGSYNEQFF. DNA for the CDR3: TGTGCTAGTGGTTTGGACCGGGGGGGCTCCTACAATGAGCAGTTCTTC.

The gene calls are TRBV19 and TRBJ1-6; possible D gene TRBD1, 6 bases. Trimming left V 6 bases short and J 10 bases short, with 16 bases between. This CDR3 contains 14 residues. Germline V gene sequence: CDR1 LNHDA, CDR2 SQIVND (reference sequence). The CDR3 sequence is CASSPRTEGSPLHF. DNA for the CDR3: TGTGCCAGTAGCCCTAGGACAGAAGGCTCACCCCTCCACTTT.

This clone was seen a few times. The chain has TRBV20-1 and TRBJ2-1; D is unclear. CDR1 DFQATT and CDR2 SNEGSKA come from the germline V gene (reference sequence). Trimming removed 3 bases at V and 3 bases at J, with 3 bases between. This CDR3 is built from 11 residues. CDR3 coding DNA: TGCAGTGCTAGCGGCTACAATGAGCAGTTCTTC. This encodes CSASGYNEQFF.

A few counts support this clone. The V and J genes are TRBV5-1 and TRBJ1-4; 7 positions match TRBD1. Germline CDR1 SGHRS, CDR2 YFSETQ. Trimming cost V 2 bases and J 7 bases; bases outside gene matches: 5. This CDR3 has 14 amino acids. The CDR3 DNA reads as TGCGCCAGCAGCTTTAACAGGGGAACTGAAAAACTGTTTTTT. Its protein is CASSFNRGTEKLFF.

The CDR3 DNA sequence: TGTGCCAGCAGTTTGCCTGCGCGGGTCTACGAGCAGTACTTC. Its protein product is CASSLPARVYEQYF. The chain combines TRBV28 with TRBJ2-7; a possible D gene is TRBD2 (5 bases). Trimming removed 3 bases from V and 3 bases from J, with 12 bases in between. Germline V gives CDR1 MDHEN, CDR2 SYDVKM. The CDR3 has 14 residues.

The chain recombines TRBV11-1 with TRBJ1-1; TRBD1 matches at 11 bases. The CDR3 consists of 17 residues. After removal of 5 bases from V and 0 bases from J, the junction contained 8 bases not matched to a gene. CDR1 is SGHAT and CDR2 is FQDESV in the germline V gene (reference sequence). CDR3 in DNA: TGTGCCAGCAGCCCCGGACAGGGGGCATTCATGAACACTGAAGCTTTCTTT. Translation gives CASSPGQGAFMNTEAFF.

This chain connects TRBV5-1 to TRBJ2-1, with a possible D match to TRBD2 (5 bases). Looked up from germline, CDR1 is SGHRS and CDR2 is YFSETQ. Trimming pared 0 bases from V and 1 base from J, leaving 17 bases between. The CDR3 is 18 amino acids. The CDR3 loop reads CASSLAGGGSTSYNEQFF. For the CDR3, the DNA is TGCGCCAGCAGCTTGGCCGGCGGCGGGTCGACGTCCTACAATGAGCAGTTCTTC.

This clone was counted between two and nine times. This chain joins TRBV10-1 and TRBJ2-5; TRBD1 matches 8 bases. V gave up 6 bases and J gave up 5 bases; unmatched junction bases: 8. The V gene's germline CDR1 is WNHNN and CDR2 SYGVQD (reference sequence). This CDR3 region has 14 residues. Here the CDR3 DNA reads TGCGCCAGCAGCGAGGACAGGGTATGGGAGACCCAGTACTTC. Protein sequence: CASSEDRVWETQYF.

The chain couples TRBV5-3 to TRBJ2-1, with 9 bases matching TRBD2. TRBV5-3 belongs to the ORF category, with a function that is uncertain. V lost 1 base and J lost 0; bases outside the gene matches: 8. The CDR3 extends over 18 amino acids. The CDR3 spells CARSLLAGGPSSYNEQFF. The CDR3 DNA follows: TGTGCCAGAAGCTTGCTGGCGGGAGGGCCAAGCTCCTACAATGAGCAGTTCTTC.

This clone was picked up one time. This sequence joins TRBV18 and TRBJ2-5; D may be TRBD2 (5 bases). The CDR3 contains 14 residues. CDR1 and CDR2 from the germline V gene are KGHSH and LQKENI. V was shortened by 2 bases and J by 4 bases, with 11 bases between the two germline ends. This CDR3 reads CASSPTGSGETQYF. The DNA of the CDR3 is TGTGCCAGCTCACCAACGGGGTCCGGAGAGACCCAGTACTTC.

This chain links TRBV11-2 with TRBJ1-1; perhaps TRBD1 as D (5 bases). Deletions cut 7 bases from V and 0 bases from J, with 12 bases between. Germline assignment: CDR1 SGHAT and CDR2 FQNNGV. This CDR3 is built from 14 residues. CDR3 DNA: TGTGCCAGCAACCCGACAGAGATGAACACTGAAGCTTTCTTT. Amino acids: CASNPTEMNTEAFF.

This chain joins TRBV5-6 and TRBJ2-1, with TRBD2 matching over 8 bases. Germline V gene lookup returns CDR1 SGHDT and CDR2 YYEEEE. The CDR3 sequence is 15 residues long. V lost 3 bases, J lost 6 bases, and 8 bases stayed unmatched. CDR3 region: CASSSSGGGVNEQFF. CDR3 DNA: TGTGCCAGCAGCTCCAGCGGGGGCGGGGTCAATGAGCAGTTCTTC.

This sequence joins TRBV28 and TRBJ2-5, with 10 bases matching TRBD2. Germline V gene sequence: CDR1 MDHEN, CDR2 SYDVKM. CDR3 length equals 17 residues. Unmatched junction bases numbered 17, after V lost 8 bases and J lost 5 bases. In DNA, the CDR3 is TGTGCCAGCGGGGGGGAGATTACTAGCGGGGCCTCCGAGACCCAGTACTTC. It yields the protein CASGGEITSGASETQYF.

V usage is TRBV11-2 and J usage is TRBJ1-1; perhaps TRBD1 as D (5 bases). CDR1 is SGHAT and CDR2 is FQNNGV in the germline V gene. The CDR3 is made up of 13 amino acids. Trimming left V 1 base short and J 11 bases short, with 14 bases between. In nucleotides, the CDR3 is TGTGCCAGCAGCTTAGTGGAGGGACCTGGGGCTTTCTTT. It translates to CASSLVEGPGAFF.

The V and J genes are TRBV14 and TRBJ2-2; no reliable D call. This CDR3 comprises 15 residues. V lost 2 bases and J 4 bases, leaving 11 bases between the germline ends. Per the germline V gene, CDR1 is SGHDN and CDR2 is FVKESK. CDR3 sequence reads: CASSQNAQITGELFF. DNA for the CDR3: TGTGCCAGCAGCCAAAATGCACAGATCACCGGGGAGCTGTTTTTT.

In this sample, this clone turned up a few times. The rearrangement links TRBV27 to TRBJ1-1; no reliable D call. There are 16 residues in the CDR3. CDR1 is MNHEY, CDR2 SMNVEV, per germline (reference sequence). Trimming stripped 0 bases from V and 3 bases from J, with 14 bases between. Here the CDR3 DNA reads TGTGCCAGCAGTTTATCGTCGTCAGGTTGGGACACTGAAGCTTTCTTT. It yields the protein CASSLSSSGWDTEAFF.

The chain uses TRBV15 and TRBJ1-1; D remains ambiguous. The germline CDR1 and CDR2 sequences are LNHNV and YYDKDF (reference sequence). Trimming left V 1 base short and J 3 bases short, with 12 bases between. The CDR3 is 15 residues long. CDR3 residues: CATSRGAPSHTEAFF. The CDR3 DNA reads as TGTGCCACCAGCAGAGGGGCTCCCAGTCACACTGAAGCTTTCTTT.

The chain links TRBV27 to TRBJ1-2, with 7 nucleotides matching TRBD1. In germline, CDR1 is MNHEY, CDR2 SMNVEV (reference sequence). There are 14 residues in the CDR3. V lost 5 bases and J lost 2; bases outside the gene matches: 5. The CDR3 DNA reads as TGTGCCAGCAGTACCCGGGGACAGAACTATGGCTACACCTTC. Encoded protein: CASSTRGQNYGYTF.

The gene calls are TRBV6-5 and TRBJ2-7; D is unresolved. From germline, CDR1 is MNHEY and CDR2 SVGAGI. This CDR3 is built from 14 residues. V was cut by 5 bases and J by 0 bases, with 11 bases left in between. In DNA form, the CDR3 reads TGTGCCAGCAGTGAAATTACGAGCTCCTACGAGCAGTACTTC. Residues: CASSEITSSYEQYF.

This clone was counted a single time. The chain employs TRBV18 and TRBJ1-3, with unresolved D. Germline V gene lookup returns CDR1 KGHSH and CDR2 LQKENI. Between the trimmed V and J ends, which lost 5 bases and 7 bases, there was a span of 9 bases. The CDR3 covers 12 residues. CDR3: CASSTRANTIYF. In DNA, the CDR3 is TGTGCCAGCTCAACGCGAGCCAACACCATATATTTT.

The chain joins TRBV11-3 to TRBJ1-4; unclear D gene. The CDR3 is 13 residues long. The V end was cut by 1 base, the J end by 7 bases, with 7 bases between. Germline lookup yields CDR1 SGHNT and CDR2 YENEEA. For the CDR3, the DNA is TGTGCCAGCAGCTTAGGAGGGAGTGAAAAACTGTTTTTT. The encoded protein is CASSLGGSEKLFF.

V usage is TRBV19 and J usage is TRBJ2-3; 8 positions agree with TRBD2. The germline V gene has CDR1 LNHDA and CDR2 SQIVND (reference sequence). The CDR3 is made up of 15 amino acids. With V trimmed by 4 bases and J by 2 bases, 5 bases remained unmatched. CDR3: CASSTVAGITDTQYF. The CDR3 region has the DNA TGTGCCAGTAGTACAGTAGCGGGGATCACAGATACGCAGTATTTT.

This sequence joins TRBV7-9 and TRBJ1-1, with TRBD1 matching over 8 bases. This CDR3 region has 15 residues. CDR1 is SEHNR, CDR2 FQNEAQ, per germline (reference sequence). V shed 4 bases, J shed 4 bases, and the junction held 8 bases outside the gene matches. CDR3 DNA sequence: TGTGCCAGCAGCTCCCCAGGGGGCGTAGGCACTGAAGCTTTCTTT. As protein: CASSSPGGVGTEAFF.

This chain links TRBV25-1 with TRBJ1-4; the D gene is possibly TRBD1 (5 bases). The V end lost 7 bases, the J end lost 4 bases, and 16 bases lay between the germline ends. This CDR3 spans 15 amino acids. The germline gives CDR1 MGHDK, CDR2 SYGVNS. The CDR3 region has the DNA TGTGCCAGCACCGCAGGGATTTGGGATAATGAAAAACTGTTTTTT. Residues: CASTAGIWDNEKLFF.

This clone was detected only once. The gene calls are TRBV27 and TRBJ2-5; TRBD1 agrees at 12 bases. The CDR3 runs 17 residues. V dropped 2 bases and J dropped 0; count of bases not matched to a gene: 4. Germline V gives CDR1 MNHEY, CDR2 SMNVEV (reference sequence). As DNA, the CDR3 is TGTGCCAGCAGTTTAGAGGGGACAGGGGGCCACCAAGAGACCCAGTACTTC. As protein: CASSLEGTGGHQETQYF.

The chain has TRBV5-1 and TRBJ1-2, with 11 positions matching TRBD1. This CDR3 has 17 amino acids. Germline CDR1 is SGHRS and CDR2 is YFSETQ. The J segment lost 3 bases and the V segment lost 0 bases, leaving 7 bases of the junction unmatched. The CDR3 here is CASSLVGQGARDYGYTF. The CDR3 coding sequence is TGCGCCAGCAGCTTGGTCGGACAGGGGGCGCGTGACTATGGCTACACCTTC.

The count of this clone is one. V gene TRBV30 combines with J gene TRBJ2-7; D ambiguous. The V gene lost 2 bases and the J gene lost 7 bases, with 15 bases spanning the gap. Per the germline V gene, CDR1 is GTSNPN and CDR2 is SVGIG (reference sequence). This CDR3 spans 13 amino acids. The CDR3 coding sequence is TGTGCCTGGAGTACCGACAATTCGGTAGAGCAGTACTTC. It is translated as CAWSTDNSVEQYF.

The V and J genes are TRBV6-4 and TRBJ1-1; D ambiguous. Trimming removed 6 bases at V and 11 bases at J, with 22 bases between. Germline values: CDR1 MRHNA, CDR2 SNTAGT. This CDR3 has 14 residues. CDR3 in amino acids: CASRENPVGHVAFF. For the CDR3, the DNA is TGTGCCAGCAGAGAAAATCCGGTTGGGCACGTTGCTTTCTTT.